Listed below are T cell receptor beta chains from one sample, sequenced in a study of blood T cell repertoires in COVID-19. TCRdb keeps only in-frame clones here, not all; method: immunoSEQ multiplex PCR. The table shows some 150,000 clones, with around 77% occurring only once. The sample consisted of peripheral blood. These receptors were obtained from a man aged 50-59 years with active or convalescent COVID-19. Both conserved end residues are part of each CDR3. D genes are given only for firm matches. A clone size is listed for some rows: how often the clone was seen (once, few, many), or a class if it is expanded.

D: NA; J: TRBJ1-4; size: few; V: TRBV7-8; CDR3: CASTYLGGFLEKLFF; DNA: TGTGCCAGCACCTATCTTGGGGGCTTTTTGGAAAAACTGTTTTTT
D: NA; J: TRBJ2-7; size: NA; V: TRBV7-3; CDR3: CASSLGQGAYEQYF; DNA: TGTGCCAGCAGCTTGGGGCAGGGTGCCTACGAGCAGTACTTC
D: NA; J: TRBJ1-2; size: NA; V: TRBV27; CDR3: CASSFSETGNYGYTF; DNA: TGTGCCAGCAGTTTCTCGGAAACAGGGAACTATGGCTACACCTTC
D: TRBD2; J: TRBJ2-1; size: few; V: TRBV5-1; CDR3: CASSLGSLIAGGYNEQFF; DNA: TGCGCCAGCAGCTTGGGGTCCCTAATAGCGGGAGGGTACAATGAGCAGTTCTTC
D: NA; J: TRBJ2-7; size: NA; V: TRBV1; CDR3: CTSSHPSGPTKKKWFYEQYF; DNA: TGCACCAGCAGCCACCCTAGCGGCCCAACCAAAAAAAAGTGGTTCTACGAGCAGTACTTC
D: TRBD1; J: TRBJ1-6; size: NA; V: TRBV20-1; CDR3: CSASPDRVANSYNSPLHF; DNA: TGCAGTGCTAGTCCCGACAGGGTAGCAAACTCCTATAATTCACCCCTCCACTTT
D: TRBD1; J: TRBJ1-5; size: NA; V: TRBV3-1/TRBV3-2; CDR3: CASSQTGSYQPQHF; DNA: TGTGCCAGCAGTCAGACAGGGAGCTATCAGCCCCAGCATTTT
D: NA; J: TRBJ2-7; size: NA; V: TRBV7-7; CDR3: CASSFSGLDEQYF; DNA: TGTGCTAGCAGCTTTTCGGGACTGGACGAGCAGTACTTC
D: TRBD2; J: TRBJ2-7; size: NA; V: TRBV9; CDR3: CASSVAWEGQGEQYF; DNA: TGTGCCAGCAGCGTAGCTTGGGAGGGCCAAGGCGAGCAGTACTTC
D: TRBD2; J: TRBJ2-1; size: NA; V: TRBV7-2; CDR3: CASSLTRAGGNNEQFF; DNA: TGTGCCAGCAGCTTAACCCGAGCGGGAGGGAATAATGAGCAGTTCTTC
D: NA; J: TRBJ2-5; size: NA; V: TRBV30; CDR3: CAWSRTALETQYF; DNA: TGTGCCTGGAGTCGGACAGCTCTAGAGACCCAGTACTTC
D: NA; J: TRBJ2-7; size: NA; V: TRBV10-3; CDR3: CAISTPTAEQYF; DNA: TGTGCCATCAGTACCCCGACAGCCGAGCAGTACTTC
D: NA; J: TRBJ1-2; size: NA; V: TRBV7-8; CDR3: CASSFAGSGGYTF; DNA: TGTGCCAGCAGCTTTGCAGGAAGCGGTGGCTACACCTTC
D: NA; J: TRBJ2-4; size: few; V: TRBV29-1; CDR3: CSVAGGGLAKNIQYF; DNA: TGCAGCGTTGCCGGAGGCGGCTTAGCCAAAAACATTCAGTACTTC
D: NA; J: TRBJ1-2; size: NA; V: TRBV27; CDR3: CASSLRGSGNYGYTF; DNA: TGTGCCAGCAGTTTAAGGGGAAGCGGGAACTATGGCTACACCTTC
D: TRBD2; J: TRBJ2-1; size: NA; V: TRBV7-6; CDR3: CASSPLAGADYNEQFF; DNA: TGTGCCAGCAGCCCACTAGCGGGAGCCGACTACAATGAGCAGTTCTTC
D: NA; J: TRBJ1-1; size: once; V: TRBV7-2; CDR3: CASSADTNTEAFF; DNA: TGTGCCAGCAGCGCAGACACTAACACTGAAGCTTTCTTT
D: NA; J: TRBJ1-1; size: once; V: TRBV10-3; CDR3: CAISVSVVAENTEAFF; DNA: TGTGCCATCAGTGTATCAGTGGTCGCGGAGAACACTGAAGCTTTCTTT
D: TRBD1; J: TRBJ2-2; size: NA; V: TRBV6-1; CDR3: CASSEALGQGQVGELFF; DNA: TGTGCCAGCAGTGAAGCGCTGGGACAGGGGCAAGTCGGGGAGCTGTTTTTT
D: NA; J: TRBJ2-7; size: NA; V: TRBV6-4; CDR3: CASSGGYSRTLNYEQYF; DNA: TGTGCCAGCAGTGGGGGCTATTCTCGGACGCTCAACTACGAGCAGTACTTC
D: TRBD1; J: TRBJ2-2; size: few; V: TRBV29-1; CDR3: CSVALRGTGRTINTGELFF; DNA: TGCAGCGTTGCTCTGAGGGGGACAGGCCGGACGATTAACACCGGGGAGCTGTTTTTT
D: TRBD1; J: TRBJ2-7; size: NA; V: TRBV19; CDR3: CASSLMTGGAYEQYF; DNA: TGTGCCAGTAGTCTCATGACAGGGGGCGCCTACGAGCAGTACTTC
D: NA; J: TRBJ1-1; size: NA; V: TRBV6-6; CDR3: CASSPTWNTEAFF; DNA: TGTGCCAGCAGTCCCACATGGAACACTGAAGCTTTCTTT